The clone carrying this T cell receptor beta chain is a singleton in its sample. This sample stems from a study of blood T cell repertoires in COVID-19. Trimming removed 4 bases from V and 7 bases from J; junction bases left unmatched: 18. In germline, CDR1 is LGHNA, CDR2 YSLEER. This CDR3 has 18 amino acids. Sequencing used immunoSEQ multiplex PCR; TCRdb keeps in-frame clones, though not all of them. The data contain 150,000 or so clones, approximately 82% of them singletons. J is TRBJ1-4 and V is TRBV4-3; 7 bases align to TRBD1. This clonotype originated in a woman between 45 and 60 years old with acute or convalescent COVID-19. Sequencing was performed on peripheral blood. CDR3 region: CASSPYMSSTSGGEKLFF. DNA of the CDR3: TGCGCCAGCAGCCCGTACATGTCCTCAACGTCAGGGGGTGAAAAACTGTTTTTT.